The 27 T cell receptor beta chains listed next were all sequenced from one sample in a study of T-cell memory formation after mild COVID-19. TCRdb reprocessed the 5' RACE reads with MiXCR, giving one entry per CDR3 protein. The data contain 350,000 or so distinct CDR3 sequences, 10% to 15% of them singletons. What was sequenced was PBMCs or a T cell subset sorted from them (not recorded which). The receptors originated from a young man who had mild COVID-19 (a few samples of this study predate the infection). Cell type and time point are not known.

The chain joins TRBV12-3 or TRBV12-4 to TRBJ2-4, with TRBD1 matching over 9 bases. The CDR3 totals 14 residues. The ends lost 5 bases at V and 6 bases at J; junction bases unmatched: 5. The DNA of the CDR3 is TGTGCCAGCAGTGGGGGACAGGGTGGAAACATTCAGTACTTC. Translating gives CASSGGQGGNIQYF.

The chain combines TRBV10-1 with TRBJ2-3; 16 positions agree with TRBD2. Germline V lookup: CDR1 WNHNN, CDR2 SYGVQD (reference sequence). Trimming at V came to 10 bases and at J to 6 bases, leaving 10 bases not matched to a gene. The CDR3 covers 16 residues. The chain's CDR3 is CATSDPGLAGGDTQYF. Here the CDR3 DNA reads TGCGCCACCTCGGACCCGGGACTAGCGGGGGGGGATACGCAGTATTTT.

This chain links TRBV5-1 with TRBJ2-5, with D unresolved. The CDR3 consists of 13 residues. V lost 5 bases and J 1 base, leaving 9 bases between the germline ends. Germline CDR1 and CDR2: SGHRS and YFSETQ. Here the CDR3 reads CASRADTQETQYF. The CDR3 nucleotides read TGCGCCAGCAGAGCAGATACCCAAGAGACCCAGTACTTC.

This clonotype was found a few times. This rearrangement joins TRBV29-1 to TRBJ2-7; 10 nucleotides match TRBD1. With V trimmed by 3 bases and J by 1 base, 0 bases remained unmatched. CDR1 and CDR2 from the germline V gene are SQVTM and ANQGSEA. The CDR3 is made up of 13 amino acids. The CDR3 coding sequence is TGCAGCGTTGAGGACAGGGGGTCCTACGAGCAGTACTTC. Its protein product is CSVEDRGSYEQYF.

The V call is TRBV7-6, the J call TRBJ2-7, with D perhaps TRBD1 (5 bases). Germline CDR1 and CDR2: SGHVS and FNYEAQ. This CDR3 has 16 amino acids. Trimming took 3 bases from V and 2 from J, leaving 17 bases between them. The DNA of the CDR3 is TGTGCCAGCAGCTTTAAGTATAGGGGTTCGGCCTACGAGCAGTACTTC. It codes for CASSFKYRGSAYEQYF.

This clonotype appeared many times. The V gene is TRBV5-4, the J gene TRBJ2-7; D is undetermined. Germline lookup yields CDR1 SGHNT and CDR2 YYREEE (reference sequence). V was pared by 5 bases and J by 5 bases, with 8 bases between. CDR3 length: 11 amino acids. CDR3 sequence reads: CASSFTDEQYF. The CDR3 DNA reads TGTGCCAGCAGTTTCACCGACGAGCAGTACTTC.

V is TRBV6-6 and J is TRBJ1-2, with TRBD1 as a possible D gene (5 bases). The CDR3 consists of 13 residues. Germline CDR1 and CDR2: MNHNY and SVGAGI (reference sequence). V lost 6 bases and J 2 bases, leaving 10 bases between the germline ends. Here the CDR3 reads CASRWGLNYGYTF. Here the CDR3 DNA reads TGTGCCAGCAGATGGGGACTAAACTATGGCTACACCTTC.

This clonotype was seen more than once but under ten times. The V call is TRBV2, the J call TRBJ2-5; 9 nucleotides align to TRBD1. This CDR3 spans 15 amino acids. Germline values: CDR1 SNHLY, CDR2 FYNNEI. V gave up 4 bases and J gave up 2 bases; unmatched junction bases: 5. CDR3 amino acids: CASSGDRGRQETQYF. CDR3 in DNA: TGTGCCAGCAGTGGAGACAGGGGGAGACAAGAGACCCAGTACTTC.

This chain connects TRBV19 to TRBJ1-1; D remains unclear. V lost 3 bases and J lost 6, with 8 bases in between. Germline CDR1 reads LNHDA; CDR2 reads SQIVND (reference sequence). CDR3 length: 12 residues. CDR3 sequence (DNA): TGTGCCAGTAGTATCGTGGGCGCTGAAGCTTTCTTT. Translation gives CASSIVGAEAFF.

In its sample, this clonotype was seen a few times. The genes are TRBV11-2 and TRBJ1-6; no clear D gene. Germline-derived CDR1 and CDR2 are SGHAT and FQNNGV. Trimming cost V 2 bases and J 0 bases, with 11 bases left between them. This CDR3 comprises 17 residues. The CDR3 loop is CASSLNLPSSYNSPLHF. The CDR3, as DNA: TGTGCCAGCAGCTTAAACTTACCGAGCTCCTATAATTCACCCCTCCACTTT.

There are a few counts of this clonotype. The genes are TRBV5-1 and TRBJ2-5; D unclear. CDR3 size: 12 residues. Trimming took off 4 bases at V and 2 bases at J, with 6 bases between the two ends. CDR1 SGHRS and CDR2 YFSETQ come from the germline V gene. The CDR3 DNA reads TGCGCCAGCAGCGGCAGACAAGAGACCCAGTACTTC. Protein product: CASSGRQETQYF.

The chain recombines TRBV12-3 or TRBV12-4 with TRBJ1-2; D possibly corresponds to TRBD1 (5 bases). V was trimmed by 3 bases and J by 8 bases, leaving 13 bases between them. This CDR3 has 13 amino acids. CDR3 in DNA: TGTGCCAGCAGTTTGGGCAGGGAGGACGGCTACACCTTC. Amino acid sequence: CASSLGREDGYTF.

CDR3 nucleotide sequence: TGTGCCTGGAGTGTCGGGGGATCCCAAGAGACCCAGTACTTC. This sequence encodes CAWSVGGSQETQYF. This sequence joins TRBV30 and TRBJ2-5; D perhaps matches TRBD2 (6 bases). V shed 0 bases and J shed 1 base, with 9 bases lying between them. CDR1 is GTSNPN, CDR2 SVGIG, per germline (reference sequence). The CDR3 is 14 residues long. Drawing the rest from reference TRBV30 and TRBJ2-5, the complete variable domain is SQTIHQWPATLVQPVGSPLSLECTVEGTSNPNLYWYRQAAGRGLQLLFYSVGIGQISSEVPQNLSASRPQDRQFILSSKKLLLSDSGFYLCAWSVGGSQETQYFGPGTRLLVL.

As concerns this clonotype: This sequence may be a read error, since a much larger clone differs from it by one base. CDR3: CAISLDRTTEAFF. Here the CDR3 DNA reads TGTGCCATCAGCCTGGACAGGACGACCGAAGCTTTCTTT. The gene calls are TRBV12-3 or TRBV12-4 and TRBJ1-1; TRBD1 aligns across 7 bases. J was trimmed by 8 bases and V by 10 bases; bases with no gene match: 13. The CDR3 is 13 amino acids.

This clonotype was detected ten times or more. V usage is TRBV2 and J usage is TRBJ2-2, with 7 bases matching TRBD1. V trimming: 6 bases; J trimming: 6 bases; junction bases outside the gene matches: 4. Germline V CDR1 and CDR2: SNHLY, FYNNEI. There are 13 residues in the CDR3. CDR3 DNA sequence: TGTGCCAGCAGCAGACAGGGTCCCGGGGAGCTGTTTTTT. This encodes CASSRQGPGELFF.

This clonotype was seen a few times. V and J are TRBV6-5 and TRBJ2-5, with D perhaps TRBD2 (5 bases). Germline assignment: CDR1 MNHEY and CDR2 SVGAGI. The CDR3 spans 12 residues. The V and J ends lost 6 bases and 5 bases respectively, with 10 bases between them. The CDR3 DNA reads TGTGCCAGCAGGAGGGCTAGCGAGACCCAGTACTTC. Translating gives CASRRASETQYF.

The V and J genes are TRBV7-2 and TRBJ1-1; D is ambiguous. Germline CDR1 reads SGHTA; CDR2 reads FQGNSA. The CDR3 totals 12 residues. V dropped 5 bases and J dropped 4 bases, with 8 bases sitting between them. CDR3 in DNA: TGTGCCAGCAGCAAATGGAGCACTGAAGCTTTCTTT. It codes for CASSKWSTEAFF.

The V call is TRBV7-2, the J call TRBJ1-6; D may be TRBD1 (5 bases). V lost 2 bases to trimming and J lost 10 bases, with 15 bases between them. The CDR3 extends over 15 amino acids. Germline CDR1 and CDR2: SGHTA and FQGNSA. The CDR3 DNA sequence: TGTGCCAGCAGCTTATTGGGACCACCGAACTCACCCCTCCACTTT. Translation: CASSLLGPPNSPLHF.

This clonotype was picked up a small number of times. CDR3 sequence: CSVVGGDYTF. The CDR3 DNA sequence: TGCAGCGTGGTCGGGGGGGACTACACCTTC. The V call is TRBV29-1, the J call TRBJ1-2; tentative D call: TRBD1 (5 bases). Trimming removed 6 bases at V and 10 bases at J, with 12 bases between. Germline CDR1 and CDR2: SQVTM and ANQGSEA. This CDR3 has 10 residues.

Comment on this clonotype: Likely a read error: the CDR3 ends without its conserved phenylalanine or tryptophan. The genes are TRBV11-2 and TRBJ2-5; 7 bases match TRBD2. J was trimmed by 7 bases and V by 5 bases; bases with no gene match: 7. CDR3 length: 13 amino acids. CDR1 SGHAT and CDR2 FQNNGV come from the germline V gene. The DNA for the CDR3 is TGTGCCAGCAGCCCCCCGGGGAGGGGGACCCAGTACGTC. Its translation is CASSPPGRGTQYV.

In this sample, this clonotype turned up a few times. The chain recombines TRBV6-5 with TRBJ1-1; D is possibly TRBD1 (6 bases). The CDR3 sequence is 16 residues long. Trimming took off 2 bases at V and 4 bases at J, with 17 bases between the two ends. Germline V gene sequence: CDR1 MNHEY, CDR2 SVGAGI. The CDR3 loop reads CASSYHPTGSGTEAFF. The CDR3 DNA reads TGTGCCAGCAGTTACCACCCAACAGGGTCAGGCACTGAAGCTTTCTTT.

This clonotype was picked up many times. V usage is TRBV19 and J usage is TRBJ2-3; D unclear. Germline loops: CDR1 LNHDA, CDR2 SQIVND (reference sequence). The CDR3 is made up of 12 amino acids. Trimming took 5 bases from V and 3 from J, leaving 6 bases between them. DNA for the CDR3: TGTGCCAGTAGTTCGACGACAGATACGCAGTATTTT. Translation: CASSSTTDTQYF.

The CDR3 nucleotides are TGTGCTAACCGGGGACTGAGCACCGGGGAGCTGTTTTTT. Its translation is CANRGLSTGELFF. The rearrangement joins TRBV11-2 to TRBJ2-2, with D perhaps TRBD2 (6 bases). This CDR3 has 13 residues. Germline CDR1 SGHAT, CDR2 FQNNGV.

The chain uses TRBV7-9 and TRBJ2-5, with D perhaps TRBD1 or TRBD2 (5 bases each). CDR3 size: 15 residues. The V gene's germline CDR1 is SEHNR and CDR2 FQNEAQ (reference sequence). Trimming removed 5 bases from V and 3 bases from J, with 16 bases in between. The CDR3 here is CASSSWGRSKETQYF. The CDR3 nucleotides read TGTGCCAGCAGCAGCTGGGGACGGTCCAAAGAGACCCAGTACTTC.

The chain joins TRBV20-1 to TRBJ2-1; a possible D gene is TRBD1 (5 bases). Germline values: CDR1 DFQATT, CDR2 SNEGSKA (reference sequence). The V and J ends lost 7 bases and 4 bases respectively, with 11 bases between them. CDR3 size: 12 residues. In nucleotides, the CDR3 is TGCAGTGTCCTCCCAGGGTACAATGAGCAGTTCTTC. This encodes CSVLPGYNEQFF.

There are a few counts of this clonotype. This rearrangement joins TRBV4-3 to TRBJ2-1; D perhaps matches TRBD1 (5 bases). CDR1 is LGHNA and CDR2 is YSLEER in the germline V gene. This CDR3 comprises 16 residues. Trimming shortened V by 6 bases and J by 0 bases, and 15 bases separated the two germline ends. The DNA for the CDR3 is TGCGCCAGCAGAAATAATAGACAGAGCTCCTACAATGAGCAGTTCTTC. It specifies CASRNNRQSSYNEQFF.

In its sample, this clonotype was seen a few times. CDR3 protein: CSVEGYRGQTVINEQFF. Here the CDR3 DNA reads TGCAGCGTTGAAGGATACAGGGGGCAAACAGTCATCAATGAGCAGTTCTTC. The chain carries TRBV29-1 and TRBJ2-1; 9 positions match TRBD1. The CDR3 sequence is 17 residues long. Per germline, CDR1 SQVTM and CDR2 ANQGSEA. V lost 1 base and J lost 6; bases outside the gene matches: 13.